These T cell receptor beta chains were read from a single sample in a study of shared clonotypes between healthy human individuals. This table comes from immunoSEQ multiplex PCR, and its TCRdb copy is limited to in-frame clones, with some not included. Here the sample spans about 1 million clones, 75% to 85% being singletons. The sample was memory CD4+ T cells from PBMCs. These receptors came from a man between 18 and 29 years old in good health. Some clones in this sample may be carry-over from other donors' samples. The CDR3 runs from the conserved cysteine through the conserved F or W. Fields, in order: D gene, clone size, V gene, J gene, CDR3 length, CDR3 protein, CDR3 DNA. D genes are given only for firm matches. Not every row has a clone size; where given, it reads once, few, many or a size class.

TRBD2	-	TRBV11-3	TRBJ2-1	15	CASSLEGLADNEQFF	TGTGCCAGCAGCTTAGAGGGACTAGCGGACAATGAGCAGTTCTTC
TRBD1	-	TRBV6-1	TRBJ2-5	13	CASRQGIVETQYF	TGTGCCAGCAGACAGGGGATCGTGGAGACCCAGTACTTC
-	-	TRBV2	TRBJ1-4	14	CASSVGDSNEKLFF	TGTGCCAGCAGTGTAGGCGACAGTAATGAAAAACTGTTTTTT
TRBD1	-	TRBV7-2	TRBJ2-1	15	CASSQDRGSYNEQFF	TGTGCCAGCAGCCAGGACAGGGGGTCCTACAATGAGCAGTTCTTC
TRBD1	once	TRBV5-1	TRBJ1-1	16	CASSPGTGGAGTEAFF	TGCGCCAGCAGCCCGGGGACAGGGGGCGCCGGGACTGAAGCTTTCTTT
TRBD1	once	TRBV6-5	TRBJ1-5	14	CASSWDRVSQPQHF	TGTGCCAGCAGCTGGGACAGGGTAAGTCAGCCCCAGCATTTT
-	-	TRBV7-6	TRBJ2-1	13	CASSLARAGEQFF	TGTGCCAGCAGCTTAGCGAGGGCGGGGGAGCAGTTCTTC
TRBD1	-	TRBV28	TRBJ1-2	12	CASSLGQGGYTF	TGTGCCAGCAGTCTGGGACAGGGTGGCTACACCTTC
-	-	TRBV6-6	TRBJ1-5	13	CASSQILNQPQHF	TGTGCCAGCAGCCAAATTCTCAATCAGCCCCAGCATTTT
-	-	TRBV7-3	TRBJ2-1	16	CASSLNSPSGYNEQFF	TGTGCCAGCAGCCTAAACTCCCCCTCGGGCTACAATGAGCAGTTCTTC